The 4 T cell receptor beta chains presented below share a single source sample, sequenced in a study of CD8+ T cells in alopecia areata (dated by TCRdb to between 2018 and 2020). This specimen's time point label, per the study, means: 24 weeks on oral tofacitinib. The treatment or condition label of this sample denotes: oral pan-JAK inhibitor, 5-10 mg twice daily. Libraries were prepared through the immunoSEQ multiplex PCR assay. For TCR sequencing, RNA was extracted from every sample and reverse transcribed into cDNA to serve as template. TCRdb obtained this table from immuneACCESS and retained in-frame rearrangements with V and J assigned. These tables miss some clones; where compared with another copy, unresolved V genes account for less than half of the shortfall, and the remainder is unexplained. This sample comprises 170,000 or so clones, 50% to 65% of them detected only once. 10% to 11% of the sample is taken by the ten largest.

The sample was CD8+ T cells sorted from blood, taken at week 24, from a patient treated with tofacitinib. The receptors come from a human donor with alopecia areata.

The chain joins TRBV7-3 to TRBJ1-6; D gene uncertain. Germline lookup yields CDR1 SGHTA and CDR2 FQGTGA. With 5 bases removed from V and 7 bases from J, the gap between germline ends came to 6 bases. This CDR3 comprises 12 residues. CDR3 nucleotide sequence: TGTGCCAGCAGCCAGCAGAATTCACCCCTCCACTTT. It encodes CASSQQNSPLHF.

This clone was observed a handful of times. The rearrangement joins TRBV5-1 to TRBJ2-2; D is uncertain. The V gene's germline CDR1 is SGHRS and CDR2 YFSETQ. V was pared by 4 bases and J by 3 bases, with 10 bases between. The CDR3 length is 14 residues. The CDR3 region is CASSPPPHTGELFF. The CDR3 DNA sequence: TGCGCCAGCAGCCCCCCCCCGCACACCGGGGAGCTGTTTTTT.

V and J are TRBV11-2 and TRBJ2-1; unclear D gene. This CDR3 spans 16 amino acids. Per germline, CDR1 SGHAT and CDR2 FQNNGV. V lost 1 base and J lost 0, with 10 bases in between. Here the CDR3 reads CASSLAGISSYNEQFF. The DNA for the CDR3 is TGTGCCAGCAGCTTAGCTGGGATTAGCTCCTACAATGAGCAGTTCTTC.

This clone was recorded a few times. CDR3 protein: CAWSTGSAYEQYF. CDR3 coding DNA: TGTGCCTGGAGTACAGGGTCGGCCTACGAGCAGTACTTC. The rearrangement links TRBV30 to TRBJ2-7, with D maybe TRBD1 (6 bases). The CDR3 consists of 13 residues. Deletions cut 2 bases from V and 2 bases from J, with 10 bases between. Germline loops: CDR1 GTSNPN, CDR2 SVGIG (reference sequence).